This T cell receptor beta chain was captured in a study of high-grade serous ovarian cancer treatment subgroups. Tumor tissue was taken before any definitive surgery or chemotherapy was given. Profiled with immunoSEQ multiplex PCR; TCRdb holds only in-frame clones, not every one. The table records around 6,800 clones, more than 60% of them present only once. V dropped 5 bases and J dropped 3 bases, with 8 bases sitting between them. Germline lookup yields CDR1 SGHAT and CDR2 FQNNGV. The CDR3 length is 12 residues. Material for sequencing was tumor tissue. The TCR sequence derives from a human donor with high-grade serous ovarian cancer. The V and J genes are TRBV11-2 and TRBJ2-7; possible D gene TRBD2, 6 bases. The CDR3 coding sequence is TGTGCCAGCAGCGGGGGAGGCTACGAGCAGTACTTC. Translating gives CASSGGGYEQYF.